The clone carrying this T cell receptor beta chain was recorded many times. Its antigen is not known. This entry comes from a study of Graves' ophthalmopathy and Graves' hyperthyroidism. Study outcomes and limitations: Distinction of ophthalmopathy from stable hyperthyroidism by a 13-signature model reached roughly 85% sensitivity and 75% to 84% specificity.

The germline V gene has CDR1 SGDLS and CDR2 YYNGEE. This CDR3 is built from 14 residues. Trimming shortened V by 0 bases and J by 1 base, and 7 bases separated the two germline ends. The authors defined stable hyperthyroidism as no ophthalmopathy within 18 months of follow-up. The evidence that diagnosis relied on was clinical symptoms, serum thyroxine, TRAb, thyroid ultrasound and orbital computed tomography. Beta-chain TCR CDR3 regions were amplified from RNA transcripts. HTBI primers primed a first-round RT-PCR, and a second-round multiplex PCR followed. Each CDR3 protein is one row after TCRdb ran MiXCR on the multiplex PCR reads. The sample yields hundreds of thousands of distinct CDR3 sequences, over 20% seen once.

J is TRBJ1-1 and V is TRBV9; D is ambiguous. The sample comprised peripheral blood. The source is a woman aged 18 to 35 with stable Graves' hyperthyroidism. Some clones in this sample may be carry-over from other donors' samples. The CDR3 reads CASSVVQRNTEAFF. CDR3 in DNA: TGTGCCAGCAGCGTAGTCCAACGGAACACTGAAGCTTTCTTT.